A selection of T cell receptor beta chains follows, all from one sample in a study of cytomegalovirus exposure and HLA in healthy donors. Data came from immunoSEQ multiplex PCR; TCRdb stores just in-frame clones and leaves some out. This table holds fewer than 150,000 clones, about four fifths found once. What was sequenced was PBMCs. The receptors derive from a man aged 35-49 years in good health and CMV-seropositive. Each CDR3 is given with its conserved first and last residue. Fields, in order: V gene, J gene, D gene, clone size, CDR3 DNA, CDR3 protein. A D gene is named only where the DNA matches it firmly. Size is stated for part of the rows, as once, few or many counts, or as a class when the clone is expanded.

V: TRBV4-3; J: TRBJ1-2; D: TRBD1; size: .; DNA: TGCGCCAGCAGCCAAGAGGGGACAGCGATAAACTATGGCTACACCTTC; CDR3: CASSQEGTAINYGYTF
V: TRBV11-3; J: TRBJ1-1; D: .; size: .; DNA: TGTGCCAGCAGGGCAGGCGCTATGAACACTGAAGCTTTCTTT; CDR3: CASRAGAMNTEAFF
V: TRBV6-5; J: TRBJ2-7; D: TRBD2; size: .; DNA: TGTGCCAGCAGCCTCCTAGCGGGGGGCTACGAGCAGTACTTC; CDR3: CASSLLAGGYEQYF
V: TRBV6-6; J: TRBJ2-1; D: TRBD1; size: .; DNA: TGTGCCAGCAGTTACTCTGGGACAGGGAGGAATGAGCAGTTCTTC; CDR3: CASSYSGTGRNEQFF
V: TRBV5-1; J: TRBJ1-1; D: .; size: .; DNA: TGCGCCAGCACTGTACGCAGGGGCACTGAAGCTTTCTTT; CDR3: CASTVRRGTEAFF
V: TRBV27; J: TRBJ1-3; D: .; size: .; DNA: TGTGCCAGCGGTTCTCTAACTGGAAACACCATATATTTT; CDR3: CASGSLTGNTIYF
V: TRBV7-2; J: TRBJ2-7; D: .; size: few; DNA: TGTGCCAGCAGCTTAGCGGCGGCCTCCTACGAGCAGTACTTC; CDR3: CASSLAAASYEQYF
V: TRBV7-2; J: TRBJ2-7; D: TRBD1; size: few; DNA: TGTGCCAGCAGCACCCGACAGGGGTCCTCAACCCTCTACGAGCAGTACTTC; CDR3: CASSTRQGSSTLYEQYF
V: TRBV2; J: TRBJ1-5; D: .; size: .; DNA: TGTGCCAGCAGTACCGATCAGGGGTGGCAGCCCCAGCATTTT; CDR3: CASSTDQGWQPQHF
V: TRBV5-6; J: TRBJ2-2; D: .; size: .; DNA: TGTGCCAGCAGCCCCCGGGGTCCTTCAAAACGGGAGCTGTTTTTT; CDR3: CASSPRGPSKRELFF
V: TRBV5-4; J: TRBJ1-1; D: .; size: .; DNA: TGTGCCAGCAGCTCCCCCAGGGATGCAAACGCTGAAGCTTTCTTT; CDR3: CASSSPRDANAEAFF
V: TRBV5-4; J: TRBJ1-2; D: .; size: .; DNA: TGTGCCAGCAGCTTTCGGGGGGGAAACTATGGCTACACCTTC; CDR3: CASSFRGGNYGYTF
V: TRBV11-3; J: TRBJ2-7; D: TRBD1; size: .; DNA: TGTGCCAGCAGCTTGGCCCCGGGACAGACCTACGAGCAGTACTTC; CDR3: CASSLAPGQTYEQYF
V: TRBV29-1; J: TRBJ1-4; D: TRBD1; size: few; DNA: TGCAGCGTCCACGGACAGGGGACTAATGAAAAACTGTTTTTT; CDR3: CSVHGQGTNEKLFF
V: TRBV5-1; J: TRBJ1-1; D: TRBD1; size: .; DNA: TGCGCCAGCAGCTGGGGGGACAGGGCAAAGACTGAAGCTTTCTTT; CDR3: CASSWGDRAKTEAFF
V: TRBV18; J: TRBJ2-2; D: .; size: .; DNA: TGTGCCAGCTCACTACCGATGGCCCGGGGAGAGCTGTTTTTT; CDR3: CASSLPMARGELFF
V: TRBV7-8; J: TRBJ1-5; D: .; size: .; DNA: TGTGCCAGCAGCTTATCAATCACAGTGGCAAGAAATCAGCCCCAGCATTTT; CDR3: CASSLSITVARNQPQHF
V: TRBV30; J: TRBJ2-3; D: TRBD1; size: .; DNA: TGTGCCTGGAATCCAAGACAGGGCATTGATACGCAGTATTTT; CDR3: CAWNPRQGIDTQYF
V: TRBV5-1; J: TRBJ2-1; D: .; size: .; DNA: TGCGCCAGCAGCTTAACTGGACAGACATCCTACAATGAGCAGTTCTTC; CDR3: CASSLTGQTSYNEQFF
V: TRBV15; J: TRBJ2-5; D: .; size: .; DNA: TGTGCCACCAGCAGAGGCTGGCAGGAGACCCAGTACTTC; CDR3: CATSRGWQETQYF
V: TRBV7-6; J: TRBJ2-7; D: TRBD1; size: .; DNA: TGTGCCAGCAGCTCGGGACAGGGATCCTACGAGCAGTACTTC; CDR3: CASSSGQGSYEQYF
V: TRBV30; J: TRBJ1-6; D: .; size: .; DNA: TGTGCCTGGAGTGTCTCTCCGCGGGCACCCCTCCACTTT; CDR3: CAWSVSPRAPLHF
V: TRBV1; J: TRBJ2-7; D: .; size: .; DNA: TGCACCAGCAGCCGCAGGCGGGGGCCCCTCTCCTACGAGCAGTACTTC; CDR3: CTSSRRRGPLSYEQYF
V: TRBV9; J: TRBJ2-7; D: TRBD2; size: .; DNA: TGTGCCAGCAGCCCGCTAGCGGGGGGCACCTACGAGCAGTACTTC; CDR3: CASSPLAGGTYEQYF
V: TRBV7-2; J: TRBJ1-2; D: TRBD1; size: .; DNA: TGTGCCAGCAGCCTCGACAGGGGAATGGGCTACACCTTC; CDR3: CASSLDRGMGYTF
V: TRBV2; J: TRBJ2-7; D: .; size: .; DNA: TGTGCAAAAAGGGGACTGGCATCCTACGAGCAGTACTTC; CDR3: CAKRGLASYEQYF